This TCR beta chain is from a study of T cell responses to AZD1222 COVID-19 vaccine. Findings of the study overall: Nearly half of spike-specific TCRs reportedly go after variant regions that carry no mutations. Clonal diversity may have been underestimated, and the donors were mostly white British, with more females than males.

Details on this clone: Its target is not known.

The CDR3 totals 15 residues. Between the trimmed V and J ends, which lost 2 bases and 2 bases, there was a span of 14 bases. The germline V gene has CDR1 SGHRS and CDR2 YFSETQ. Measured with immunoSEQ multiplex PCR; TCRdb has only the in-frame clones, and not every one. The sample carries over 90,000 clones, 90% to 95% recorded once. Pooled samples include second doses given at about 4 or 12 weeks. The sequencing here drew on peripheral blood, taken 28 days after the second AZD1222 dose. The V gene is TRBV5-1, the J gene TRBJ2-7, with D perhaps TRBD1 (6 bases). The source is an adult who received the AZD1222 COVID-19 vaccine. CDR3 region: CASSLLGTSAYEQYF. In DNA, the CDR3 is TGCGCCAGCAGCTTACTGGGGACATCCGCCTACGAGCAGTACTTC.